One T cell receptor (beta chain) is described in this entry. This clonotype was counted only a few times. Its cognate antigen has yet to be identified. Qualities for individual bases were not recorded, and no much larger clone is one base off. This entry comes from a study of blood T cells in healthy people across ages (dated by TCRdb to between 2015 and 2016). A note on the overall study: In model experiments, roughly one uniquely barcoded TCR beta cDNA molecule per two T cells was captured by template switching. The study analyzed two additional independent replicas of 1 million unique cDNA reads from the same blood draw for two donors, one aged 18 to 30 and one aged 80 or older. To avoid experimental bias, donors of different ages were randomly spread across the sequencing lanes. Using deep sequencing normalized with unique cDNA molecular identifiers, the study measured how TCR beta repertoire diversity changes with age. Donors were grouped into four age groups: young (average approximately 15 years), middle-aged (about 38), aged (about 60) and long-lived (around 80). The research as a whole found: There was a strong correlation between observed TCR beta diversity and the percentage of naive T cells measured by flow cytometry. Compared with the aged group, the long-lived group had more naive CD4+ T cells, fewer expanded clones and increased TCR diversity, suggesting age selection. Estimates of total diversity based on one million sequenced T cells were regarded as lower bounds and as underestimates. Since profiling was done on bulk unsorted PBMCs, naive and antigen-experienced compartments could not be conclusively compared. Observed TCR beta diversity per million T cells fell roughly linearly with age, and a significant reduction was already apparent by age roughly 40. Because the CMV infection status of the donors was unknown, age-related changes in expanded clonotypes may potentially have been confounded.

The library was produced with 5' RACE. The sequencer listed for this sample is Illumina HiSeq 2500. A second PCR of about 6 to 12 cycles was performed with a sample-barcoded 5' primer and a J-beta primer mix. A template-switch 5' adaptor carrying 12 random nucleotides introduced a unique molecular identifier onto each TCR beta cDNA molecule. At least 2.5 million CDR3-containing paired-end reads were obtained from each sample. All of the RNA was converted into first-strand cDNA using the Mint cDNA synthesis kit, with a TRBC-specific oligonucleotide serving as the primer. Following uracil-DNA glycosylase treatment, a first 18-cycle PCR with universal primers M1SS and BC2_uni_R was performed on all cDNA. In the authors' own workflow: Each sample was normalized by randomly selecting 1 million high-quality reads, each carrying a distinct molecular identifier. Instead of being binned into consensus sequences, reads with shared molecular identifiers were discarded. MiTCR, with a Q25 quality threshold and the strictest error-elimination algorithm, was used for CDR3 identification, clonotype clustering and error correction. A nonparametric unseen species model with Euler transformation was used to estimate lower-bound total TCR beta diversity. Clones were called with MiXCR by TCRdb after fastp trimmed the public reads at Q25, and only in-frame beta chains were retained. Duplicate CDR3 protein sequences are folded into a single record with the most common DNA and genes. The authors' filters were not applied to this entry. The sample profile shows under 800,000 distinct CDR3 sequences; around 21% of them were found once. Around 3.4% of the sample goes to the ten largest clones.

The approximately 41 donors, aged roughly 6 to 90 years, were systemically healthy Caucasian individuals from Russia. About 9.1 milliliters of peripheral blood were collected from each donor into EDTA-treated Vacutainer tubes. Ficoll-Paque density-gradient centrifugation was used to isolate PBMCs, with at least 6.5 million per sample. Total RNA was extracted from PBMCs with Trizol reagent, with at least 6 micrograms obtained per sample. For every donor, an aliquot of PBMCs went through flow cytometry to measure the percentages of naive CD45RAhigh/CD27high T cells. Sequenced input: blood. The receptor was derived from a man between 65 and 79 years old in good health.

At the DNA level, the sequence is TGCAGTGCTAGTTCCAGCGGGAGGTTCAATGAGCAGTTCTTC. Its translation reads: CSASSSGRFNEQFF. The V and J segments used are TRBV20-1 and TRBJ2-1; TRBD2 lines up with 9 middle nucleotides. Trimming leaves V shorter by 3 bases and J shorter by 6 bases, with the junction holding 6 bases beyond the gene matches. CDR1 and CDR2 were assigned from the germline V gene (reference sequence) as DFQATT and SNEGSKA. The CDR3 goes from the cysteine to the phenylalanine over 14 residues. Only CDR3 DNA is held: 42 bases, read in frame from base 1.